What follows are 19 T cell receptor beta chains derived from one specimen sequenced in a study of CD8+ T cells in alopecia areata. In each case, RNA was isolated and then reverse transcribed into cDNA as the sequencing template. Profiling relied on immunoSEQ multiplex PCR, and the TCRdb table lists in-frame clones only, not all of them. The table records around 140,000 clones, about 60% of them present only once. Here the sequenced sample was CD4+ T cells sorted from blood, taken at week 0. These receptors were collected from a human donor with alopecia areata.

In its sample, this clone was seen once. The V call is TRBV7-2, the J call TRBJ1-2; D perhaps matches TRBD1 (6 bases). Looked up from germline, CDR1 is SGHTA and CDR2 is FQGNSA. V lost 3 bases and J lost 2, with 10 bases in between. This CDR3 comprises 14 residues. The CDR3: CASSLTRGNYGYTF. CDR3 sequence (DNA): TGTGCCAGCAGCTTGACAAGGGGGAACTATGGCTACACCTTC. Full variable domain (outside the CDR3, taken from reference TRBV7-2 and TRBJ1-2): GAGVSQSPSNKVTEKGKDVELRCDPISGHTALYWYRQSLGQGLEFLIYFQGNSAPDKSGLPSDRFSAERTGGSVSTLTIQRTQQEDSAVYLCASSLTRGNYGYTFGSGTRLTVV.

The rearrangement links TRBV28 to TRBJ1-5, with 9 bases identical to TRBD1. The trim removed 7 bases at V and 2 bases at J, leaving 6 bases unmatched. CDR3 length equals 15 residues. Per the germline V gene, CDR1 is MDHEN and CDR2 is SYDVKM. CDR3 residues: CASTGQGKGNQPQHF. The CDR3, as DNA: TGTGCCAGCACTGGACAGGGGAAGGGCAATCAGCCCCAGCATTTT.

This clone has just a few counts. CDR3 in amino acids: CSTGTSYEQYF. Written as DNA, the CDR3 is TGCAGCACGGGGACATCCTACGAGCAGTACTTC. The V and J genes are TRBV29-1 and TRBJ2-7, with D possibly TRBD1 on 6 matching bases. V lost 8 bases to trimming and J lost 1 base, with 9 bases between them. Germline V gene lookup returns CDR1 SQVTM and CDR2 ANQGSEA. The CDR3 runs to 11 residues.

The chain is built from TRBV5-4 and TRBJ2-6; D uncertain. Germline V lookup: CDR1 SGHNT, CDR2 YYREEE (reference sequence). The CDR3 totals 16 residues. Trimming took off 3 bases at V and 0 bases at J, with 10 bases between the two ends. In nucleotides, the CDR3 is TGTGCCAGCAGCTCCCCCGCTAGCTCTGGGGCCAACGTCCTGACTTTC. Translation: CASSSPASSGANVLTF.

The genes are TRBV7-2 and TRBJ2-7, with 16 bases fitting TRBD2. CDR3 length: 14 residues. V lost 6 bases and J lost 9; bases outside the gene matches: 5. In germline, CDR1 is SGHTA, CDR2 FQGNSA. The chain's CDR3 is CASSGTSGGARQYF. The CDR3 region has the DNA TGTGCCAGCAGTGGGACTAGCGGGGGGGCCCGGCAGTACTTC.

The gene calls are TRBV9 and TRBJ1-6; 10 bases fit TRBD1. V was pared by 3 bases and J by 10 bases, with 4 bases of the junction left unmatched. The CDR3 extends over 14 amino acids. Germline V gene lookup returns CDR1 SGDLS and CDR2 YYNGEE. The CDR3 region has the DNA TGTGCCAGCAGCGACTCGACAGGGGGCTCACCCCTCCACTTT. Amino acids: CASSDSTGGSPLHF. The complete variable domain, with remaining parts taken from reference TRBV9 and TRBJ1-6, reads DSGVTQTPKHLITATGQRVTLRCSPRSGDLSVYWYQQSLDQGLQFLIQYYNGEERAKGNILERFSAQQFPDLHSELNLSSLELGDSALYFCASSDSTGGSPLHFGNGTRLTVT.

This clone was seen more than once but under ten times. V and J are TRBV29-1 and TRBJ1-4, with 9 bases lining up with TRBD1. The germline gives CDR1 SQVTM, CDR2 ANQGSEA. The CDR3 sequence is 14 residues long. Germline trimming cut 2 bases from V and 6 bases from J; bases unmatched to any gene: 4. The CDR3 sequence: CSVELTGGHEKLFF. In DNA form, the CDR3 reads TGCAGCGTTGAATTGACAGGGGGTCATGAAAAACTGTTTTTT.

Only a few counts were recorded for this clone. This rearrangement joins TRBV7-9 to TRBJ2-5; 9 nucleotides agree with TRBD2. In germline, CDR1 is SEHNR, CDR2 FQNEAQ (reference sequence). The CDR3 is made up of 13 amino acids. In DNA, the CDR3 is TGTGGTGTCCAGCGGGGGGTTCAAGAGACCCAGTACTTC. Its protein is CGVQRGVQETQYF.

CDR3 protein: CSAKGGRGHSNEKLFF. The DNA of the CDR3 is TGCAGCGCGAAAGGGGGCAGGGGACATAGTAATGAAAAACTGTTTTTT. The chain uses TRBV29-1 and TRBJ1-4; 7 bases map to TRBD1. CDR3 length: 16 residues. V shed 7 bases, J shed 4 bases, and the junction held 15 bases outside the gene matches. Germline CDR1 SQVTM, CDR2 ANQGSEA.

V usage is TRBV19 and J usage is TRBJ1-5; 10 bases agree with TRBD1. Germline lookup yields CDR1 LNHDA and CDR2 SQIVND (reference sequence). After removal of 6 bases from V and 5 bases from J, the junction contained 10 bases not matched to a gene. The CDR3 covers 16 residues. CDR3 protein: CASSPTGQGFYQPQHF. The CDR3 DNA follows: TGTGCCAGTAGCCCAACGGGACAGGGGTTTTATCAGCCCCAGCATTTT.

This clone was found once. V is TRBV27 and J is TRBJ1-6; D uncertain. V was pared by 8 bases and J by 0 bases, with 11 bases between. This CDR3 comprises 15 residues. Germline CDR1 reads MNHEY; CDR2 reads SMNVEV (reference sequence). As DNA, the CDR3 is TGTGCCAGCTCCCGGGCGGGCTCCTATAATTCACCCCTCCACTTT. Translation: CASSRAGSYNSPLHF.

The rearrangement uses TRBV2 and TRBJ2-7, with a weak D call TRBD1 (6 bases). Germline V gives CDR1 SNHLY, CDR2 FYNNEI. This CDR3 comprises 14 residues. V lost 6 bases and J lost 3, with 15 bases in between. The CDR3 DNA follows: TGTGCCAGCAGCATTGACAACAGGGTCTACGAGCAGTACTTC. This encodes CASSIDNRVYEQYF.

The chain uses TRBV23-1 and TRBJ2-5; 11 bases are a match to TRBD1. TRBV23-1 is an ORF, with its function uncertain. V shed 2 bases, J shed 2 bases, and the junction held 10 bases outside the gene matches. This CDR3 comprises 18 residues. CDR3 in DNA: TGCGCCAGCAGTCAAATGGGGGCCCGGGACAGGGGGCAAGAGACCCAGTACTTC. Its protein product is CASSQMGARDRGQETQYF.

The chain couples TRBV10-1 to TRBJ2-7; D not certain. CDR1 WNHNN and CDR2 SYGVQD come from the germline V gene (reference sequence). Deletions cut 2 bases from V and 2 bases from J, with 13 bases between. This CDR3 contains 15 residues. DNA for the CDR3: TGCGCCAGCAGTGAGGCCTTCGGGTCTACCTACGAGCAGTACTTC. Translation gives CASSEAFGSTYEQYF.

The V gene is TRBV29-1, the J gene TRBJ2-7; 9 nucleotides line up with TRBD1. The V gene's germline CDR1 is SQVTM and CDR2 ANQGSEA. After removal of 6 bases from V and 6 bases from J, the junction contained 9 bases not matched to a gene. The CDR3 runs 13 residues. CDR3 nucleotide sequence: TGCAGCGTGGAGGCCGGACAGGGGACCGAGCAGTACTTC. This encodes CSVEAGQGTEQYF.

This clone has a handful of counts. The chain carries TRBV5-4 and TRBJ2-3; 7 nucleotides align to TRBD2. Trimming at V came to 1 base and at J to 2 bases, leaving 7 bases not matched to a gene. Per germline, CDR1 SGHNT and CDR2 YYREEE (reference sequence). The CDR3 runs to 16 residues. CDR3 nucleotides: TGTGCCAGCAGCTTGTGGCTAGCGGCTTCCACAGATACGCAGTATTTT. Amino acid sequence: CASSLWLAASTDTQYF.

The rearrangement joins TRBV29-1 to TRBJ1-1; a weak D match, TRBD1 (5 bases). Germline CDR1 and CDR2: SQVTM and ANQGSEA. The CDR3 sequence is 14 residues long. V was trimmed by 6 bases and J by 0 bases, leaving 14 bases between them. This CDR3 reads CSVAIGTVNTEAFF. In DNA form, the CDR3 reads TGCAGCGTCGCCATCGGGACGGTGAACACTGAAGCTTTCTTT. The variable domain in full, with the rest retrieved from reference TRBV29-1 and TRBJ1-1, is SAVISQKPSRDICQRGTSLTIQCQVDSQVTMMFWYRQQPGQSLTLIATANQGSEATYESGFVIDKFPISRPNLTFSTLTVSNMSPEDSSIYLCSVAIGTVNTEAFFGQGTRLTVV.

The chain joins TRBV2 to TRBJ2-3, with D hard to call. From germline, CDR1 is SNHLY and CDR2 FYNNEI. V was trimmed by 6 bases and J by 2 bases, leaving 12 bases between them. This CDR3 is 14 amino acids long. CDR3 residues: CASRGHFNTDTQYF. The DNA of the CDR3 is TGTGCCAGCAGAGGGCACTTCAACACAGATACGCAGTATTTT.

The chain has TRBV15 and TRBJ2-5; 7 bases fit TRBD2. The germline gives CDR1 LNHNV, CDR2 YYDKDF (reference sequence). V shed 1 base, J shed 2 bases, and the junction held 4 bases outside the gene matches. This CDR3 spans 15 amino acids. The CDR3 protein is CATSRGLARQETQYF. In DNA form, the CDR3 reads TGTGCCACCAGCAGAGGACTAGCACGGCAAGAGACCCAGTACTTC.